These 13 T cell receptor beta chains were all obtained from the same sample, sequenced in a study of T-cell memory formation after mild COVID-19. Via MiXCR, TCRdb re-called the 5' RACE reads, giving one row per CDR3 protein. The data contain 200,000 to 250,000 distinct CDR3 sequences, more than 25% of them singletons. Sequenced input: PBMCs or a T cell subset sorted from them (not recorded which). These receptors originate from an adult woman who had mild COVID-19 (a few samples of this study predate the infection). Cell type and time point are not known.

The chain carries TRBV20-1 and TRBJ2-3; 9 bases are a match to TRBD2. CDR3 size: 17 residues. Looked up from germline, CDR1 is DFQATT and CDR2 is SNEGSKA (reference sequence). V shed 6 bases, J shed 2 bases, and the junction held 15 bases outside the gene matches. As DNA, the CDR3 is TGCAGTGCGCCACCCCTTTCCACGGGACTAGCCACAGATACGCAGTATTTT. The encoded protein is CSAPPLSTGLATDTQYF.

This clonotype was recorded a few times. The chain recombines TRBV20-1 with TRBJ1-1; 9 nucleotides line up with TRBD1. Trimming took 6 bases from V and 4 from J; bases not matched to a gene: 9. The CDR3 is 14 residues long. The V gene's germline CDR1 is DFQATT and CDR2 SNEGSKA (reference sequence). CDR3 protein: CSAGLGTGITEAFF. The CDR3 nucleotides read TGCAGTGCCGGGTTAGGGACAGGGATCACTGAAGCTTTCTTT.

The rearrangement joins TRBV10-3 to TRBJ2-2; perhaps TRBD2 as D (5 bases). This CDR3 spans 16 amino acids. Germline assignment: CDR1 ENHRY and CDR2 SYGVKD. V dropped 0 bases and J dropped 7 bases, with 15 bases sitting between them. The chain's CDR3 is CAISESSGRYSGELFF. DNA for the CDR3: TGTGCCATCAGTGAGTCGAGCGGACGGTACAGCGGGGAGCTGTTTTTT.

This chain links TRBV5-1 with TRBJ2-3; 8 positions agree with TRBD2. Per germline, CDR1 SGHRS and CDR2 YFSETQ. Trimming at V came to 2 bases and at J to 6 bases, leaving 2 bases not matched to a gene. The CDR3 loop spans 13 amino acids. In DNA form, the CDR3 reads TGCGCCAGCAGCTTTGGCGGGGGGGATACGCAGTATTTT. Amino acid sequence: CASSFGGGDTQYF.

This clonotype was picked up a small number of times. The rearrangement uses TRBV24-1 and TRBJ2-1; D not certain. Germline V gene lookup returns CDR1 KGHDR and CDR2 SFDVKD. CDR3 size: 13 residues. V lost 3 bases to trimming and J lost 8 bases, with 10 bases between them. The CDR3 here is CATSDTSVYEQFF. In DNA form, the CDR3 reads TGTGCCACCAGTGATACCTCAGTCTATGAGCAGTTCTTC.

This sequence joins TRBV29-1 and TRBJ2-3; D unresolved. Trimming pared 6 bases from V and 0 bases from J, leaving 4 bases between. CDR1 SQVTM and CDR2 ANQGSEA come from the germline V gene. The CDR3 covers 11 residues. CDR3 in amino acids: CSVPSTDTQYF. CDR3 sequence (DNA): TGCAGCGTCCCCAGCACAGATACGCAGTATTTT.

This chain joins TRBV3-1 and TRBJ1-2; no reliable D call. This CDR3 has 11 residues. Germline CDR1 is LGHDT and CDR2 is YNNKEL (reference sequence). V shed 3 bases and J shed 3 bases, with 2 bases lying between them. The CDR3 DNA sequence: TGTGCCAGCAGCCAGTACTATGGCTACACCTTC. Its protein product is CASSQYYGYTF. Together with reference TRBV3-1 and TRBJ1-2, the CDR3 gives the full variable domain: DTAVSQTPKYLVTQMGNDKSIKCEQNLGHDTMYWYKQDSKKFLKIMFSYNNKELIINETVPNRFSPKSPDKAHLNLHINSLELGDSAVYFCASSQYYGYTFGSGTRLTVV.

CDR3 sequence (DNA): TGTGCCAGCAGTGAAAAGGATACGCAGTATTTT. Protein: CASSEKDTQYF. This chain connects TRBV2 to TRBJ2-3; D not resolved. The CDR3 length is 11 residues. Germline V gene data show CDR1 as SNHLY and CDR2 as FYNNEI. V dropped 2 bases and J dropped 6 bases, with 3 bases sitting between them.

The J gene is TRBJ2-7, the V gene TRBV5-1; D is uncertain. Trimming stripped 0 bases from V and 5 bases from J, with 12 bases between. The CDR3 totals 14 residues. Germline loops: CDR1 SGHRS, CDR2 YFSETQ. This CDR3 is CASSLGTVANEQYF. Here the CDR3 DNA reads TGCGCCAGCAGCTTGGGGACGGTCGCTAACGAGCAGTACTTC.

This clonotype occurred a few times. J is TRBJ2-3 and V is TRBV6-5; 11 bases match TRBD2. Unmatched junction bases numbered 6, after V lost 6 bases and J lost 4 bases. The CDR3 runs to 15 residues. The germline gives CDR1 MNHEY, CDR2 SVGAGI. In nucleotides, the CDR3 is TGTGCCAGCAGCTCAACTAGCGGGAGAGCAGATACGCAGTATTTT. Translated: CASSSTSGRADTQYF.

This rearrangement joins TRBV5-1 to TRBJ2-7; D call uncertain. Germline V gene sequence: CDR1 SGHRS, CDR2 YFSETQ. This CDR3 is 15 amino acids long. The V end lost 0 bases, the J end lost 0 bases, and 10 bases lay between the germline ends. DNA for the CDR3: TGCGCCAGCAGCTTGGACGGACGGAGCTCCTACGAGCAGTACTTC. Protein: CASSLDGRSSYEQYF.

The CDR3 here is CASSYSPTATGELFF. The DNA for the CDR3 is TGTGCCAGCAGTTACTCTCCGACGGCCACCGGGGAGCTGTTTTTT. This chain links TRBV6-2 or TRBV6-3 with TRBJ2-2, with no clear D. CDR1 MNHEY and CDR2 SVGEGT come from the germline V gene. This CDR3 comprises 15 residues. V lost 0 bases and J lost 4, with 9 bases in between.

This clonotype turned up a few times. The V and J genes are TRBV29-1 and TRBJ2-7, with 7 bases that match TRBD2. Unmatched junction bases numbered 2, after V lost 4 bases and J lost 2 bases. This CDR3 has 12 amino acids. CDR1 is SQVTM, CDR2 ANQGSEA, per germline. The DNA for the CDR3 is TGCAGCGTTGGGGGAGGGACCTACGAGCAGTACTTC. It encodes CSVGGGTYEQYF.